Listed here are 5 T cell receptor beta chains from one sample, sequenced in a study of blood T cell repertoires in COVID-19. Sequencing was performed with immunoSEQ multiplex PCR; in TCRdb, only in-frame clones are kept and a portion is missing. The sample has roughly 53,000 clones; approximately 84% are singletons. The sample was peripheral blood. The origin of the receptors is a human donor in a cohort sampled during active COVID-19.

The rearrangement joins TRBV2 to TRBJ2-5; 7 bases map to TRBD2. The CDR3 spans 15 residues. CDR1 is SNHLY and CDR2 is FYNNEI in the germline V gene. The V and J ends lost 7 bases and 1 base, in that order; junction bases with no gene match: 9. CDR3 sequence: CASMRGLPVQETQYF. The CDR3 nucleotides are TGTGCCAGCATGCGGGGACTACCCGTCCAAGAGACCCAGTACTTC.

The gene calls are TRBV6-1 and TRBJ1-4; D unresolved. Trimming shortened V by 1 base and J by 0 bases, and 12 bases separated the two germline ends. The germline CDR1 and CDR2 sequences are MNHNS and SASEGT. The CDR3 contains 17 residues. This chain's CDR3 is CASSEGEQEPTNEKLFF. CDR3 bases: TGTGCCAGCAGTGAAGGGGAGCAGGAGCCAACTAATGAAAAACTGTTTTTT.

The chain uses TRBV9 and TRBJ1-3, with 9 bases that match TRBD1. CDR3 size: 18 residues. The V and J ends lost 2 bases and 2 bases, in that order; junction bases with no gene match: 11. Germline V gene lookup returns CDR1 SGDLS and CDR2 YYNGEE. The chain's CDR3 is CASSVLGTGTIPGNTIYF. As DNA, the CDR3 is TGTGCCAGCAGCGTCCTGGGGACAGGGACCATTCCTGGAAACACCATATATTTT.

The chain links TRBV29-1 to TRBJ2-7; D uncertain. Trimming shortened V by 3 bases and J by 6 bases, and 12 bases separated the two germline ends. CDR1 is SQVTM and CDR2 is ANQGSEA in the germline V gene. The CDR3 loop spans 12 amino acids. CDR3 sequence (DNA): TGCAGCGTTGAGGTTACTACCCCCGAGCAGTACTTC. Its translation: CSVEVTTPEQYF.

The rearrangement joins TRBV7-2 to TRBJ2-5; TRBD2 matches 13 bases. The CDR3 loop spans 16 amino acids. Germline V CDR1 and CDR2: SGHTA, FQGNSA. Unmatched junction bases numbered 8, after V lost 5 bases and J lost 5 bases. Written as DNA, the CDR3 is TGTGCCAGCAGCAGTCGGACTAGCGGGAGTTTCGAGACCCAGTACTTC. Translation: CASSSRTSGSFETQYF.